The sequence of this T cell receptor beta chain was determined in a study of T cells in localized non-small cell lung cancer. Study conclusions and caveats: An association was observed between higher blood T cell density and longer overall survival. The tumor had only one region sequenced, so heterogeneity remains possible.

Concerning this clone: Its antigen is as yet unknown.

Profiling relied on immunoSEQ multiplex PCR, and the TCRdb table lists in-frame clones only, not all of them. The profile shows about 72,000 clones, roughly 81% of them singletons. The V and J ends lost 1 base and 6 bases, in that order; junction bases with no gene match: 16. The CDR3 contains 19 residues. Germline V gives CDR1 MGHRA, CDR2 YSYEKL. This specimen was peripheral blood, taken before any cancer treatment. This sequence was found in a female donor older than 55 with stage I lung adenocarcinoma. V gene TRBV4-1 combines with J gene TRBJ2-2; TRBD2 agrees at 8 bases. CDR3 sequence: CASSQVTPGGVGVPGELFF. In DNA, the CDR3 is TGCGCCAGCAGCCAAGTGACACCCGGGGGGGTAGGGGTACCCGGGGAGCTGTTTTTT.